The source of this T cell receptor (beta chain) is a study of cytomegalovirus exposure and HLA in healthy donors. Study findings and constraints: Most TCR beta V segments were productive about 87% or about 30% of the time in an earlier analysis. Researchers reported from a later analysis that most CMV-associated TCR beta chains appeared HLA-restricted. Immune exposure data for these donors was limited to CMV serostatus. The study found most TCR sequences rare, yet found some public TCRs in many donors.

A note on this clone: Its antigen is unknown.

Trimming took off 4 bases at V and 5 bases at J, with 18 bases between the two ends. Germline V gene data show CDR1 as SGHDN and CDR2 as FVKESK. This CDR3 is built from 16 residues. PCR was performed using 60 Vbeta and 13 Jbeta primers. Method: immunoSEQ multiplex PCR; TCRdb's copy keeps in-frame clones and lacks some. The table records 150,000 or so clones, about two thirds of them present only once. The clonotype was recovered from a man aged 30 to 39 in good health and CMV-seropositive. Sequencing was done on a sample of PBMCs. The rearrangement uses TRBV14 and TRBJ2-1, with D possibly matching TRBD1 (6 bases). CDR3 residues: CASSPPGVAAHNEQFF. The CDR3 nucleotides are TGTGCCAGCAGCCCCCCAGGGGTAGCAGCTCACAATGAGCAGTTCTTC.